Listed here are 18 T cell receptor beta chains from one sample, sequenced in a study of shared clonotypes between healthy human individuals. Assay used: immunoSEQ multiplex PCR; TCRdb lists only in-frame clones, some missing. The table lists under 600,000 clones, roughly 95% of them singletons, with around 0.066% in the top ten. Material for sequencing was naive CD4+ T cells sorted from blood. Subset given: CD45RA+ positively selected. The receptors originated from a young woman in good health.

Only a few counts were recorded for this clone. This chain joins TRBV9 and TRBJ1-1; maybe TRBD1 (5 bases). The CDR3 is 13 amino acids. Between the trimmed V and J ends, which lost 1 base and 3 bases, there was a span of 7 bases. Germline V gene data show CDR1 as SGDLS and CDR2 as YYNGEE. CDR3 region: CASSVRGDTEAFF. The CDR3 DNA follows: TGTGCCAGCAGCGTAAGAGGGGACACTGAAGCTTTCTTT.

V usage is TRBV4-1 and J usage is TRBJ2-7; TRBD1 agrees at 7 bases. Germline V gives CDR1 MGHRA, CDR2 YSYEKL. With 3 bases clipped from V and 0 bases from J, the junction kept 2 bases outside the gene matches. The CDR3 is 14 amino acids. This chain's CDR3 is CASSHTGVSYEQYF. For the CDR3, the DNA is TGCGCCAGCAGCCATACAGGGGTCTCCTACGAGCAGTACTTC.

The chain carries TRBV7-6 and TRBJ1-1; TRBD1 might be the D (5 bases). V was trimmed by 5 bases and J by 4 bases, leaving 14 bases between them. Germline-derived CDR1 and CDR2 are SGHVS and FNYEAQ. The CDR3 is made up of 14 amino acids. The CDR3 protein is CASSAGGGSTEAFF. CDR3 coding DNA: TGTGCCAGCAGCGCCGGGGGGGGGAGCACTGAAGCTTTCTTT. Together with reference TRBV7-6 and TRBJ1-1, the CDR3 gives the full variable domain: GAGVSQSPRYKVTKRGQDVALRCDPISGHVSLYWYRQALGQGPEFLTYFNYEAQQDKSGLPNDRFSAERPEGSISTLTIQRTEQRDSAMYRCASSAGGGSTEAFFGQGTRLTVV.

This clone was seen a single time. The chain carries TRBV6-1 and TRBJ1-2; D is ambiguous. V was shortened by 5 bases and J by 2 bases, with 15 bases between the two germline ends. The CDR3 loop spans 15 amino acids. Germline assignment: CDR1 MNHNS and CDR2 SASEGT. Here the CDR3 reads CASSHNSRTNYGYTF. The CDR3 DNA is TGTGCCAGCAGTCACAACAGTAGGACGAACTATGGCTACACCTTC.

This rearrangement joins TRBV28 to TRBJ2-5; possible D gene TRBD2, 5 bases. The length of the CDR3 is 12 residues. Germline values: CDR1 MDHEN, CDR2 SYDVKM. Trimming removed 5 bases from V and 7 bases from J, with 11 bases in between. The CDR3 is CASSPGIGTQYF. The CDR3 coding sequence is TGTGCCAGCAGTCCCGGGATTGGGACCCAGTACTTC.

V usage is TRBV28 and J usage is TRBJ2-5; TRBD1 is a possible D gene (6 bases). The V and J ends lost 4 bases and 4 bases respectively, with 10 bases between them. There are 13 residues in the CDR3. Looked up from germline, CDR1 is MDHEN and CDR2 is SYDVKM. CDR3 residues: CASSSTQGETQYF. In nucleotides, the CDR3 is TGTGCCAGCAGTTCCACACAGGGAGAGACCCAGTACTTC.

The CDR3 region has the DNA TGTGCCAGCAGCTCGACAGGGGCGTCGTACGAGCAGTACTTC. Protein product: CASSSTGASYEQYF. The chain joins TRBV11-2 to TRBJ2-7, with 8 nucleotides matching TRBD1. With 4 bases clipped from V and 4 bases from J, the junction kept 6 bases outside the gene matches. This CDR3 contains 14 residues. Germline CDR1 is SGHAT and CDR2 is FQNNGV.

The chain uses TRBV29-1 and TRBJ2-3; 10 positions agree with TRBD2. There are 19 residues in the CDR3. Per germline, CDR1 SQVTM and CDR2 ANQGSEA. V lost 0 bases to trimming and J lost 1 base; unmatched junction nucleotides: 13. As DNA, the CDR3 is TGCAGCGTTGAAGAGCCGCCGGGACTAGCGATGGGTGGCACAGATACGCAGTATTTT. This sequence encodes CSVEEPPGLAMGGTDTQYF.

The chain employs TRBV30 and TRBJ2-2; 12 nucleotides match TRBD2. The junction had 4 bases not matched to a gene; V was cut back by 3 bases and J by 5 bases. The CDR3 has 15 amino acids. Per germline, CDR1 GTSNPN and CDR2 SVGIG (reference sequence). The CDR3 coding sequence is TGTGCCTGGAGAATAGGGACTAGCGGGACCGGGGAGCTGTTTTTT. It specifies CAWRIGTSGTGELFF.

The chain uses TRBV28 and TRBJ2-7; weak D call: TRBD1 (5 bases). CDR3 length equals 18 residues. V was shortened by 2 bases and J by 2 bases, with 22 bases between the two germline ends. Germline V gene data show CDR1 as MDHEN and CDR2 as SYDVKM. The CDR3 sequence is CASSLPTLGRGSTYEQYF. CDR3 in DNA: TGTGCCAGCAGTTTACCCACGCTAGGAAGGGGAAGTACCTACGAGCAGTACTTC.

J is TRBJ2-7 and V is TRBV28, with 8 bases fitting TRBD2. After removal of 5 bases from V and 4 bases from J, the junction contained 10 bases not matched to a gene. Germline lookup yields CDR1 MDHEN and CDR2 SYDVKM. CDR3 length: 15 amino acids. The CDR3 sequence: CASSPTGVAGYEQYF. CDR3 sequence (DNA): TGTGCCAGCAGTCCGACGGGGGTAGCGGGATACGAGCAGTACTTC.

The V call is TRBV28, the J call TRBJ2-7; 15 positions match TRBD2. The CDR3 is 13 residues long. With 6 bases clipped from V and 13 bases from J, the junction kept 7 bases outside the gene matches. Per the germline V gene, CDR1 is MDHEN and CDR2 is SYDVKM. The CDR3 loop is CASRGLAGGVAYF. CDR3 DNA: TGTGCCAGCAGGGGACTAGCGGGAGGAGTAGCTTACTTC.

The chain recombines TRBV5-6 with TRBJ1-2, with 9 bases identical to TRBD1. The germline V gene has CDR1 SGHDT and CDR2 YYEEEE. V dropped 2 bases and J dropped 7; count of bases not matched to a gene: 9. This CDR3 has 15 residues. The DNA for the CDR3 is TGTGCCAGCAGCTTTCGGGACAGGGTGTCGATTGGCTACACCTTC. It specifies CASSFRDRVSIGYTF.

This chain connects TRBV18 to TRBJ2-3; D is undetermined. V was trimmed by 2 bases and J by 2 bases, leaving 5 bases between them. This CDR3 spans 13 amino acids. CDR1 is KGHSH, CDR2 LQKENI, per germline. The CDR3 nucleotides read TGTGCCAGCTCACCAGGCCCCACAGATACGCAGTATTTT. This translates into CASSPGPTDTQYF. The whole variable domain, remainder taken from reference TRBV18 and TRBJ2-3, is NAGVMQNPRHLVRRRGQEARLRCSPMKGHSHVYWYRQLPEEGLKFMVYLQKENIIDESGMPKERFSAEFPKEGPSILRIQQVVRGDSAAYFCASSPGPTDTQYFGPGTRLTVL.

The V call is TRBV10-3, the J call TRBJ2-7; TRBD1 matches 10 bases. The germline gives CDR1 ENHRY, CDR2 SYGVKD. V lost 2 bases, J lost 6 bases, and 4 bases stayed unmatched. This CDR3 has 14 residues. The chain's CDR3 is CAISEDRGPIEQYF. The CDR3 coding sequence is TGTGCCATCAGTGAGGACAGGGGGCCCATCGAGCAGTACTTC.

The J gene is TRBJ2-2, the V gene TRBV19; TRBD1 aligns across 7 bases. The V segment lost 4 bases and the J segment 2 bases; nucleotides outside the gene matches: 4. Per germline, CDR1 LNHDA and CDR2 SQIVND (reference sequence). The CDR3 contains 15 residues. For the CDR3, the DNA is TGTGCCAGTAGTAGGACAGGCGACAACACCGGGGAGCTGTTTTTT. It encodes CASSRTGDNTGELFF.

The chain carries TRBV28 and TRBJ2-1, with a weak D call TRBD2 (5 bases). V was trimmed by 8 bases and J by 0 bases, leaving 17 bases between them. This CDR3 is 16 amino acids long. The germline CDR1 and CDR2 sequences are MDHEN and SYDVKM. The CDR3 DNA follows: TGTGCCAGCCGGCCCTTAAGCGGAAGCTCCTACAATGAGCAGTTCTTC. It codes for CASRPLSGSSYNEQFF.

V gene TRBV5-1 combines with J gene TRBJ2-3; D call uncertain. This CDR3 is 17 amino acids long. Germline V gives CDR1 SGHRS, CDR2 YFSETQ. V dropped 4 bases and J dropped 2 bases, with 20 bases sitting between them. For the CDR3, the DNA is TGCGCCAGCAGCCCCTCGTGGCGGCCTGCCTCCACAGATACGCAGTATTTT. This sequence encodes CASSPSWRPASTDTQYF.